A selection of T cell receptor beta chains follows, all from one sample in a study of T cell changes during pregnancy in multiple sclerosis. The protocol was immunoSEQ multiplex PCR, while the TCRdb copy is restricted to in-frame clones and leaves out a portion. The data hold about 50,000 clones, with over 90% observed a single time. The sequences come from CD4+ T cells from peripheral blood mononuclear cells, collected in the second trimester of pregnancy. Every receptor here comes from a female donor with multiple sclerosis, enrolled in a pregnancy study. CDR3s include the opening cysteine and the closing phenylalanine or tryptophan. The D gene is left open where the match is weak. Some rows have no size entry. The others give once, few or many, or a class for an expanded clone.

v_gene	j_gene	d_gene	abundance	len	CDR3nt	CDR3aa
TRBV19	TRBJ1-6	-	-	15	TGTGCCAGTAGTATTTTAGGCAGGGTTGGTTCACCCCTCCACTTT	CASSILGRVGSPLHF
TRBV7-2	TRBJ2-1	-	-	16	TGTGCCAGCAGCTTAGCTACGGCAGGGGCCAACAGTGAGCAGTTCTTC	CASSLATAGANSEQFF
TRBV11-2	TRBJ1-2	-	-	15	TGTGCCAGCAGCTTAGAGGTGGGGGGGAACTATGGCTACACCTTC	CASSLEVGGNYGYTF
TRBV7-8	TRBJ2-3	TRBD2	once	15	TGTGCCAGCGGTGGACTTGCGGGGGGTATAGATACGCAGTATTTT	CASGGLAGGIDTQYF
TRBV5-1	TRBJ1-5	-	-	14	TGCGCCAGCAGCTTGGGGCCGGGGAATCAGCCCCAGCATTTT	CASSLGPGNQPQHF
TRBV2	TRBJ1-4	TRBD1	few	14	TGTGCCAGCTCAGGACAGGGGGCTAATGAAAAACTGTTTTTT	CASSGQGANEKLFF
TRBV23-1	TRBJ1-3	TRBD1	-	19	TGCGCCAGCAGTCAAAAACAGACAGGGGGTAGACCGGCTGGAAACACCATATATTTT	CASSQKQTGGRPAGNTIYF
TRBV7-3	TRBJ2-1	TRBD2	-	11	TGTGCCAGCGGGACTAGCAATGAGCAGTTCTTC	CASGTSNEQFF
TRBV7-9	TRBJ2-1	-	-	13	TGTGCCAGCAGCTTAGGGGCATACAATGAGCAGTTCTTC	CASSLGAYNEQFF
TRBV7-2	TRBJ1-2	TRBD1	-	15	TGTGCCAGCAGCTTCCGGGACAGGACGTTCTATGGCTACACCTTC	CASSFRDRTFYGYTF
TRBV5-1	TRBJ1-1	-	-	16	TGCGCCAGCAGCTTGGTAGGGCAGGGGAGTGGCACTGAAGCTTTCTTT	CASSLVGQGSGTEAFF
TRBV5-1	TRBJ2-5	TRBD2	-	15	TGCGCCAGCAGATTAGCGGGGGGGATCGTGGAGACCCAGTACTTC	CASRLAGGIVETQYF
TRBV7-9	TRBJ1-1	-	-	17	TGTGCCAGCAGCTTACTTGTTCCTTCGGGGAGGAACACTGAAGCTTTCTTT	CASSLLVPSGRNTEAFF
TRBV29-1	TRBJ2-4	-	-	13	TGCAGCGTGGTACTCCCAAGCAGGAACATTCAGTACTTC	CSVVLPSRNIQYF
TRBV7-2	TRBJ2-5	-	-	12	TGTGCCTCCTCGGACATTCAGGAGACCCAGTACTTC	CASSDIQETQYF
TRBV7-9	TRBJ1-1	TRBD1	-	17	TGTGCCAGCATTCACTCCCGGACAGGGGGCGCAAGGACTGAAGCTTTCTTT	CASIHSRTGGARTEAFF
TRBV7-3	TRBJ2-1	TRBD1	-	15	TGTGCCAGCAGCCCCGGGACAGGGATTACACATGAGCAGTTCTTC	CASSPGTGITHEQFF
TRBV21-1	TRBJ2-2	-	-	14	TGTGCCAGCAGCTTCCCAGGGTTCACCGGGGAGCTGTTTTTT	CASSFPGFTGELFF
TRBV6-6	TRBJ1-4	-	-	15	TGTGCCAGCAGTTACGTAGGGGTTACTAATGAAAAACTGTTTTTT	CASSYVGVTNEKLFF
TRBV13	TRBJ2-3	-	-	14	TGTGCCAGCAGCTTAAGTTCAACTACAGATACGCAGTATTTT	CASSLSSTTDTQYF
TRBV7-3	TRBJ2-2	TRBD2	-	15	TGTGCCAGCAGCCAGACTAGCCAGAACACCGGGGAGCTGTTTTTT	CASSQTSQNTGELFF
TRBV5-1	TRBJ1-1	TRBD1	-	16	TGCGCCAGCAGCCACAACCGACAGGGCCCGAACACTGAAGCTTTCTTT	CASSHNRQGPNTEAFF
TRBV5-6	TRBJ1-2	-	-	13	TGTGCCAGCAGCTTTGAGGGCAACTATGGCTACACCTTC	CASSFEGNYGYTF
TRBV30	TRBJ2-2	-	-	15	TGTGCCTGGAGACTGGGGCAGGGGAACACCGGGGAGCTGTTTTTT	CAWRLGQGNTGELFF
TRBV4-1	TRBJ2-7	TRBD1	-	18	TGCGCCAGCAGCCAAAGAATCCGGGACAGGGCTACCACCTACGAGCAGTACTTC	CASSQRIRDRATTYEQYF
TRBV5-5	TRBJ1-6	TRBD1	-	18	TGTGCCAGCATACAGGGGGGTTGGCCGAGCTCCTATAATTCACCCCTCCACTTT	CASIQGGWPSSYNSPLHF
TRBV2	TRBJ2-7	-	-	12	TGTGCCAGCACAGGACTTCGGTACGAGCAGTACTTC	CASTGLRYEQYF
TRBV19	TRBJ2-3	TRBD2	-	17	TGTGCCAGTAGTACCTTCAACGGACTAGCGGGCACAGATACGCAGTATTTT	CASSTFNGLAGTDTQYF
TRBV6-1	TRBJ1-1	-	once	13	TGTGCCAGCAGGACAGCCTTGAACACTGAAGCTTTCTTT	CASRTALNTEAFF
TRBV29-1	TRBJ1-1	-	-	14	TGCAGCGTTGTTGGACAGCCAGGGAACACTGAAGCTTTCTTT	CSVVGQPGNTEAFF
TRBV18	TRBJ1-1	-	-	16	TGTGCCAGCTCAAGGGGTTCAACCCCCCCGAACACTGAAGCTTTCTTT	CASSRGSTPPNTEAFF
TRBV6-5	TRBJ2-7	TRBD1	-	14	TGTGCCAGCAGGGGAGACAGGGCACCCTACGAGCAGTACTTC	CASRGDRAPYEQYF
TRBV5-4	TRBJ2-3	-	-	15	TGTGCCAGCAGCTCCAGGGGAGGGGGACCCCGTACGCAGTATTTT	CASSSRGGGPRTQYF
TRBV4-1	TRBJ2-7	-	-	14	TGCGCCAGCAGCCAAGTAGGAGCTTCCTACGAGCAGTACTTC	CASSQVGASYEQYF
TRBV5-1	TRBJ1-1	TRBD1	few	17	TGCGCCAGCAGCTTGGCCGTTGGGGCAGGGGGGAACACTGAAGCTTTCTTT	CASSLAVGAGGNTEAFF
TRBV2	TRBJ2-7	TRBD1	-	12	TGTGCCAGCAGCCCCACAGGGGTCGAGCAGTACTTC	CASSPTGVEQYF
TRBV30	TRBJ1-5	-	-	14	TGTGCCTGGAGTAAGGGGACACGCAATCAGCCCCAGCATTTT	CAWSKGTRNQPQHF
TRBV5-1	TRBJ1-1	TRBD1	-	16	TGCGCCAGCAGCTCAACAGGGGCATGGGGTAACACTGAAGCTTTCTTT	CASSSTGAWGNTEAFF
TRBV7-9	TRBJ1-5	-	-	13	TGTGCCAGCAGCAGGGACACCTATCAGCCCCAGCATTTT	CASSRDTYQPQHF
TRBV7-7	TRBJ2-2	-	-	16	TGTGCCAGCAGCTCCCTGGCAGGGTCGGACACCGGGGAGCTGTTTTTT	CASSSLAGSDTGELFF
TRBV19	TRBJ2-5	TRBD1	-	15	TGTGCCAGTAGCCACCCTGGGCAGGGGGTAGAGACCCAGTACTTC	CASSHPGQGVETQYF
TRBV19	TRBJ2-2	TRBD1	-	17	TGTGCCAGTAGTAAGAGGACAGGGGGCGCGAACACCGGGGAGCTGTTTTTT	CASSKRTGGANTGELFF
TRBV15	TRBJ2-7	-	-	15	TGTGCCACCAGCAGAGATGAAGGACAGTTTCCCGAGCAGTACTTC	CATSRDEGQFPEQYF
TRBV5-1	TRBJ2-5	-	-	15	TGCGCCAGCAGGGGGGCGGGGGCCCACCAAGAGACCCAGTACTTC	CASRGAGAHQETQYF
TRBV23-1	TRBJ2-6	TRBD1	-	20	TGCGCCAGCACAGATCCTACCGCGGGACAGGGGGCTTGTGGGGCCAACGTCCTGACTTTC	CASTDPTAGQGACGANVLTF
TRBV9	TRBJ2-1	TRBD2	few	14	TGTGCCAGCAGCGTAGGTCCTAGCGGGAATGAGCAGTTCTTC	CASSVGPSGNEQFF
TRBV14	TRBJ2-1	-	-	14	TGTGCCAGCAGCCAGTATAGCGGAAACAATGAGCAGTTCTTC	CASSQYSGNNEQFF
TRBV6-5	TRBJ2-3	TRBD2	-	15	TGTGCCAGCAGTTATTTTCTAGCGGGCACAGATACGCAGTATTTT	CASSYFLAGTDTQYF
TRBV5-1	TRBJ2-7	-	-	15	TGCGCCAGCAGCCCACACCGGGACATCTCCTACGAGCAGTACTTC	CASSPHRDISYEQYF
TRBV6-5	TRBJ2-7	TRBD1	-	15	TGTGCCAGCAGTTTTGGGACAGGGGGTCTCTACGAGCAGTACTTC	CASSFGTGGLYEQYF
TRBV6-1	TRBJ1-6	-	-	15	TGTGCCGTCCAGATTGGGAGCTCCTATAATTCACCCCTCCACTTT	CAVQIGSSYNSPLHF
TRBV29-1	TRBJ2-3	TRBD2	-	18	TGCAGCGTTCAAGACAGATTTCTAGCGGGGGAAAGGACAGATACGCAGTATTTT	CSVQDRFLAGERTDTQYF
TRBV4-2	TRBJ2-7	TRBD1	once	18	TGTGCCAGCAGCCAAGATTATGGACAGGGGGCTTTATCAGACGAGCAGTACTTC	CASSQDYGQGALSDEQYF
TRBV11-2	TRBJ2-6	-	once	17	TGTGCCAGCAGCTTAGTACCACAGAGCTCTGGGGCCAACGTCCTGACTTTC	CASSLVPQSSGANVLTF
TRBV2	TRBJ2-5	-	once	16	TGTGCCAGCAGTGAATCAGGGCAGACGTACCAAGAGACCCAGTACTTC	CASSESGQTYQETQYF